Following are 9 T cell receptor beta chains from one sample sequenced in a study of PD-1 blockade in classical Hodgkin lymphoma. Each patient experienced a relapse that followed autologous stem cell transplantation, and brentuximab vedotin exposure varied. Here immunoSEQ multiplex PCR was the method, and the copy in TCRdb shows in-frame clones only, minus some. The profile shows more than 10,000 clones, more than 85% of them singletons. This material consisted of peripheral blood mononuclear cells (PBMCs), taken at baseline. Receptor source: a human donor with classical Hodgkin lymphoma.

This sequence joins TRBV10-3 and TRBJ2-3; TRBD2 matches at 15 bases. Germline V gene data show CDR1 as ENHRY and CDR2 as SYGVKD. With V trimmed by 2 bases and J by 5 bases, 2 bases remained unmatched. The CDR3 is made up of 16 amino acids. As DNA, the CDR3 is TGTGCCATCAGTGAGCCGGGACTAGCGGGGGGAGATACGCAGTATTTT. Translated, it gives CAISEPGLAGGDTQYF.

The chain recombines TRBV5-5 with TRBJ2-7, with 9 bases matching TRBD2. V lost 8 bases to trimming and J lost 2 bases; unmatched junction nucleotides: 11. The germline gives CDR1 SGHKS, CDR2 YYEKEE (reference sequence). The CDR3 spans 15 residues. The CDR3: CASSGGGKRPYEQYF. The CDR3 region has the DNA TGTGCCAGTAGCGGGGGCGGTAAACGTCCCTACGAGCAGTACTTC.

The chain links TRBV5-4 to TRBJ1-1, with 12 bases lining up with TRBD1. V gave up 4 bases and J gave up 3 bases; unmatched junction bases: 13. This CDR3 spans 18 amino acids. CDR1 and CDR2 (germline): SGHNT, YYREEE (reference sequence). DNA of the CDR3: TGTGCCAGCAGCACCTGGGACAGGGGGCAAGCGGTGGACACTGAAGCTTTCTTT. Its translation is CASSTWDRGQAVDTEAFF.

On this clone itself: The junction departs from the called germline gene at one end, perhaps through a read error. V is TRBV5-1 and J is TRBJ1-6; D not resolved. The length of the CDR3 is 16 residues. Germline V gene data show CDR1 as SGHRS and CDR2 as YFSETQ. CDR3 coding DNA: TGCGCCAGCAGCTTGTATTTACAGACCTATGATTCACCCCTCCACTTT. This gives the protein CASSLYLQTYDSPLHF. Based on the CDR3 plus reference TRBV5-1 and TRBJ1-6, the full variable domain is KAGVTQTPRYLIKTRGQQVTLSCSPISGHRSVSWYQQTPGQGLQFLFEYFSETQRNKGNFPGRFSGRQFSNSRSEMNVSTLELGDSALYLCASSLYLQTYDSPLHFGNGTRLTVT.

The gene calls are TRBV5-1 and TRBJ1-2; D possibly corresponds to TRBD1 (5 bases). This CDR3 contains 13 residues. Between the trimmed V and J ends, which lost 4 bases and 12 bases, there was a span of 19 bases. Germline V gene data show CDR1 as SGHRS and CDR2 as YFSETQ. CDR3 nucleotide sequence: TGCGCCAGCAGCACCGACAGCTCCTCTTTCGACACCTTC. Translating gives CASSTDSSSFDTF. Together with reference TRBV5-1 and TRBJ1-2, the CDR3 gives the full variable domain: KAGVTQTPRYLIKTRGQQVTLSCSPISGHRSVSWYQQTPGQGLQFLFEYFSETQRNKGNFPGRFSGRQFSNSRSEMNVSTLELGDSALYLCASSTDSSSFDTFGSGTRLTVV.

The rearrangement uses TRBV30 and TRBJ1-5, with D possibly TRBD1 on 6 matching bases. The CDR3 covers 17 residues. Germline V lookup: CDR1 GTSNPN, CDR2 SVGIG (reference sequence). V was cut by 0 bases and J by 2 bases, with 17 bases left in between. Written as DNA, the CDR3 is TGTGCCTGGAGTGTAAAGCAGGGGATGAATGGCAATCAGCCCCAGCATTTT. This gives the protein CAWSVKQGMNGNQPQHF.

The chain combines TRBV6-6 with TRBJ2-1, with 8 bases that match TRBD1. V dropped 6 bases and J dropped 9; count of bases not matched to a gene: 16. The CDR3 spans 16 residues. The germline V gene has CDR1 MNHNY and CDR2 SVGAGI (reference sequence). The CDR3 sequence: CASSPNPGQAVVEQFF. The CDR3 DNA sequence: TGTGCCAGCAGCCCGAATCCGGGACAGGCCGTTGTTGAGCAGTTCTTC.

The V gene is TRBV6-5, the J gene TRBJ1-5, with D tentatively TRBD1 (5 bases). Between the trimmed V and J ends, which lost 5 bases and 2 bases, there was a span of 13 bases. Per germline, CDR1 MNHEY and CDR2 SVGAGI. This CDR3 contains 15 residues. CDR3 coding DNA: TGTGCCAGCAGTCCCGGGGCGGCGGGCAATCAGCCCCAGCATTTT. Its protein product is CASSPGAAGNQPQHF.

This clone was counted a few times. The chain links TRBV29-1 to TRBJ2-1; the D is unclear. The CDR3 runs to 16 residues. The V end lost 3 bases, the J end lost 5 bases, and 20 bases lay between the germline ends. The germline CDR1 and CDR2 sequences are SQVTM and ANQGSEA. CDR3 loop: CSVEVYLARIDNEQFF. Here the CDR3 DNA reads TGCAGCGTTGAGGTTTATTTGGCACGGATTGACAATGAGCAGTTCTTC.